The next 5 T cell receptor beta chains were all read from a single sample in a study of T cell responses to AZD1222 COVID-19 vaccine. Here immunoSEQ multiplex PCR was the method, and the copy in TCRdb shows in-frame clones only, minus some. The sample lists 130,000 or so clones; roughly 93% were seen once. The material was peripheral blood, obtained 28 days after the second AZD1222 dose. The receptors were sampled from an adult who received the AZD1222 COVID-19 vaccine.

This clone has more than one count but fewer than ten. The chain carries TRBV10-3 and TRBJ1-5; a weak D match, TRBD1 (5 bases). V lost 3 bases to trimming and J lost 6 bases, with 9 bases between them. The CDR3 runs 13 residues. Germline V gene lookup returns CDR1 ENHRY and CDR2 SYGVKD. CDR3 nucleotides: TGTGCCATCAGTGAAGACAGTTCTCAGCCCCAGCATTTT. Its translation is CAISEDSSQPQHF.

The chain links TRBV4-1 to TRBJ2-7; D remains ambiguous. CDR3 size: 14 residues. From germline, CDR1 is MGHRA and CDR2 YSYEKL. Trimming removed 7 bases at V and 8 bases at J, with 21 bases between. CDR3 coding DNA: TGCGCCAGCAAAAAGTTCCCTGGAATAGATAAGCAGTACTTC. Encoded protein: CASKKFPGIDKQYF.

V is TRBV6-5 and J is TRBJ2-4, with a tentative D call TRBD2 (5 bases). The germline gives CDR1 MNHEY, CDR2 SVGAGI. This CDR3 is built from 14 residues. The germline V and J ends were trimmed by 5 bases and 1 base, with 9 bases remaining between them. The CDR3: CASSNSVAKNIQYF. In DNA form, the CDR3 reads TGTGCCAGCAGTAATAGCGTTGCCAAAAACATTCAGTACTTC.

The chain has TRBV28 and TRBJ1-4, with 8 bases aligning to TRBD1. V was pared by 7 bases and J by 3 bases, with 4 bases of the junction left unmatched. Germline CDR1 is MDHEN and CDR2 is SYDVKM. The CDR3 sequence is 14 residues long. The CDR3 protein is CASNQGASNEKLFF. The DNA of the CDR3 is TGTGCCAGCAACCAGGGGGCTTCTAATGAAAAACTGTTTTTT.

This chain uses TRBV7-2 with TRBJ2-7; 7 nucleotides agree with TRBD2. The CDR3 sequence is 13 residues long. The ends lost 4 bases at V and 6 bases at J; junction bases unmatched: 6. The germline CDR1 and CDR2 sequences are SGHTA and FQGNSA. CDR3 sequence (DNA): TGTGCCAGCAGCTCCCGCGGGAGAACCGAGCAGTACTTC. Its translation is CASSSRGRTEQYF.